Following are 19 T cell receptor beta chains from one sample sequenced in a study of blood T cell repertoires in COVID-19. Sequencing used immunoSEQ multiplex PCR; TCRdb keeps in-frame clones, though not all of them. Here the sample spans just under 150,000 clones, about 92% being singletons. The sample comprised peripheral blood. Source of these receptors: a human donor in a cohort sampled during active COVID-19.

The chain is built from TRBV28 and TRBJ1-4, with D unresolved. The length of the CDR3 is 14 residues. V was pared by 0 bases and J by 7 bases, with 9 bases between. Germline V CDR1 and CDR2: MDHEN, SYDVKM. The DNA for the CDR3 is TGTGCCAGCAGTTTATGGCTGGGGAGTGAAAAACTGTTTTTT. It codes for CASSLWLGSEKLFF.

The chain employs TRBV6-4 and TRBJ2-1; 9 nucleotides agree with TRBD2. Per germline, CDR1 MRHNA and CDR2 SNTAGT. V lost 0 bases, J lost 8 bases, and 5 bases stayed unmatched. The CDR3 has 15 amino acids. The CDR3 DNA sequence: TGTGCCAGCAGTGACTCTGCGGGGGGGCCCGATGAGCAGTTCTTC. Protein product: CASSDSAGGPDEQFF.

This chain connects TRBV6-6 to TRBJ1-2, with D unclear. Trimming removed 5 bases at V and 8 bases at J, with 12 bases between. Germline assignment: CDR1 MNHNY and CDR2 SVGAGI (reference sequence). This CDR3 has 12 amino acids. As DNA, the CDR3 is TGTGCCAGCAGTCCTACAGTAAACGGCTACACCTTC. It specifies CASSPTVNGYTF.

The J gene is TRBJ1-5, the V gene TRBV19; D is uncertain. The CDR3 is 13 residues long. V was clipped by 11 bases and J by 2 bases, with 13 bases between them. Germline CDR1 LNHDA, CDR2 SQIVND (reference sequence). CDR3 sequence (DNA): TGTGCCGCATCTTCGAGCGGCAATCAGCCCCAGCATTTT. Translating it yields CAASSSGNQPQHF.

The chain joins TRBV6-6 to TRBJ1-2; a weak D match, TRBD1 (5 bases). The length of the CDR3 is 11 residues. Trimming removed 7 bases at V and 5 bases at J, with 8 bases between. In germline, CDR1 is MNHNY, CDR2 SVGAGI (reference sequence). The chain's CDR3 is CASNPGYGYTF. For the CDR3, the DNA is TGTGCCAGCAACCCAGGGTATGGCTACACCTTC.

V and J are TRBV7-9 and TRBJ2-6, with D unresolved. The V gene's germline CDR1 is SEHNR and CDR2 FQNEAQ (reference sequence). Trimming left V 3 bases short and J 0 bases short, with 9 bases between. The CDR3 covers 16 residues. The CDR3 bases are TGTGCCAGCAGCTTGTTATCCGGCTCTGGGGCCAACGTCCTGACTTTC. It specifies CASSLLSGSGANVLTF. Supplemented by reference TRBV7-9 and TRBJ2-6, the full variable domain reads DTGVSQNPRHKITKRGQNVTFRCDPISEHNRLYWYRQTLGQGPEFLTYFQNEAQLEKSRLLSDRFSAERPKGSFSTLEIQRTEQGDSAMYLCASSLLSGSGANVLTFGAGSRLTVL.

J is TRBJ1-4 and V is TRBV10-3, with D possibly TRBD1 on 5 matching bases. This CDR3 is built from 13 residues. Trimming shortened V by 0 bases and J by 6 bases, and 5 bases separated the two germline ends. Germline V gene lookup returns CDR1 ENHRY and CDR2 SYGVKD. DNA of the CDR3: TGTGCCATCAGTGAGTCCAGGGATGAAAAACTGTTTTTT. It codes for CAISESRDEKLFF.

The CDR3 DNA reads TGTGCCACCCGGCGGGGGGGCCAAGAGACCCAGTACTTC. Encoded protein: CATRRGGQETQYF. The chain recombines TRBV19 with TRBJ2-5, with TRBD2 matching over 9 bases. Germline V gene sequence: CDR1 LNHDA, CDR2 SQIVND (reference sequence). CDR3 length equals 13 residues. J was trimmed by 1 base and V by 10 bases; bases with no gene match: 4.

This chain connects TRBV5-4 to TRBJ1-1; D gene uncertain. Germline V gene data show CDR1 as SGHNT and CDR2 as YYREEE (reference sequence). V lost 3 bases, J lost 5 bases, and 8 bases lay in between. The CDR3 sequence is 12 residues long. The CDR3 spells CASSSRRTEAFF. CDR3 coding DNA: TGTGCCAGCAGCTCTCGGCGGACTGAAGCTTTCTTT. The full variable domain, with the rest looked up from reference TRBV5-4 and TRBJ1-1, is ETGVTQSPTHLIKTRGQQVTLRCSSQSGHNTVSWYQQALGQGPQFIFQYYREEENGRGNFPPRFSGLQFPNYSSELNVNALELDDSALYLCASSSRRTEAFFGQGTRLTVV.

The V gene is TRBV3-1 (or the pseudogene TRBV3-2), the J gene TRBJ2-3, with 13 bases aligning to TRBD2. The CDR3 runs 16 residues. Germline values: CDR1 LGHDT, CDR2 YNNKEL (reference sequence). V gave up 5 bases and J gave up 5 bases; unmatched junction bases: 7. The CDR3 bases are TGTGCCAGCAGCGAAGGGACTAGCGGGGTTAGAGATACGCAGTATTTT. It yields the protein CASSEGTSGVRDTQYF.

This clone has just one count. The chain's CDR3 is CASSLSVAGGQETQYF. In nucleotides, the CDR3 is TGCGCCAGCAGCTTGTCCGTAGCGGGGGGGCAAGAGACCCAGTACTTC. J is TRBJ2-5 and V is TRBV5-1, with 11 bases lining up with TRBD2. CDR1 is SGHRS, CDR2 YFSETQ, per germline. CDR3 length equals 16 residues. Trimming removed 1 base from V and 2 bases from J; junction bases left unmatched: 4.

This sequence joins TRBV7-3 and TRBJ2-1; weak D call: TRBD1 (5 bases). The CDR3 extends over 15 amino acids. Germline V lookup: CDR1 SGHTA, CDR2 FQGTGA. V lost 2 bases to trimming and J lost 4 bases, with 12 bases between them. CDR3 in amino acids: CASSLGAGLYNEQFF. The CDR3 DNA sequence: TGTGCCAGCAGCTTAGGCGCAGGGCTATACAATGAGCAGTTCTTC.

This clone was observed a single time. This chain links TRBV5-4 with TRBJ1-6; a weak D match, TRBD1 (6 bases). The V gene lost 4 bases and the J gene lost 10 bases, with 18 bases spanning the gap. The CDR3 sequence is 15 residues long. Germline CDR1 reads SGHNT; CDR2 reads YYREEE (reference sequence). CDR3 sequence: CASSPQEGGWSPLHF. The DNA of the CDR3 is TGTGCCAGCAGCCCACAAGAGGGGGGGTGGTCACCCCTCCACTTT.

This clone was counted a few times. The rearrangement uses TRBV28 and TRBJ2-7, with 13 positions matching TRBD2. The CDR3 is 15 amino acids. V dropped 5 bases and J dropped 3; count of bases not matched to a gene: 4. The germline V gene encodes CDR1 MDHEN and CDR2 SYDVKM. In DNA, the CDR3 is TGTGCCAGCAGTCCGACTAGCGGGGGGCTCTACGAGCAGTACTTC. Translated: CASSPTSGGLYEQYF.

V usage is TRBV19 and J usage is TRBJ2-4; D is ambiguous. Germline CDR1 and CDR2: LNHDA and SQIVND (reference sequence). V was pared by 3 bases and J by 2 bases, with 8 bases between. CDR3 size: 14 residues. The CDR3 DNA reads as TGTGCCAGTAGTATGAGCAACTCCAAAAACATTCAGTACTTC. Amino acid sequence: CASSMSNSKNIQYF. The full variable domain, with the rest looked up from reference TRBV19 and TRBJ2-4, is DGGITQSPKYLFRKEGQNVTLSCEQNLNHDAMYWYRQDPGQGLRLIYYSQIVNDFQKGDIAEGYSVSREKKESFPLTVTSAQKNPTAFYLCASSMSNSKNIQYFGAGTRLSVL.

This sequence joins TRBV7-9 and TRBJ2-3, with 11 bases lining up with TRBD2. The CDR3 loop spans 16 amino acids. Trimming cost V 5 bases and J 2 bases; bases outside gene matches: 6. Looked up from germline, CDR1 is SEHNR and CDR2 is FQNEAQ (reference sequence). The chain's CDR3 is CASSAGTSGYTDTQYF. In DNA, the CDR3 is TGTGCCAGCAGCGCGGGGACTAGCGGATACACAGATACGCAGTATTTT.

This chain uses TRBV9 with TRBJ2-7, with TRBD1 matching over 9 bases. The CDR3 has 14 amino acids. Germline loops: CDR1 SGDLS, CDR2 YYNGEE. The junction had 4 bases not matched to a gene; V was cut back by 0 bases and J by 6 bases. The CDR3 sequence is CASSVEGQGSEQYF. The DNA for the CDR3 is TGTGCCAGCAGCGTAGAGGGACAGGGTTCCGAGCAGTACTTC.

V is TRBV5-5 and J is TRBJ1-3, with 9 nucleotides matching TRBD1. CDR1 and CDR2 (germline): SGHKS, YYEKEE (reference sequence). CDR3 length: 17 amino acids. The trim removed 2 bases at V and 6 bases at J, leaving 12 bases unmatched. The CDR3 sequence is CASSFGQGWGQENTIYF. The CDR3 nucleotides are TGTGCCAGCAGCTTCGGACAGGGGTGGGGTCAGGAAAACACCATATATTTT.

The CDR3 reads CATSDSSVAGELFF. The CDR3 DNA reads as TGTGCCACCAGTGATTCTTCAGTGGCCGGGGAGCTGTTTTTT. The chain couples TRBV24-1 to TRBJ2-2; D is uncertain. The CDR3 runs to 14 residues. The V gene's germline CDR1 is KGHDR and CDR2 SFDVKD. Trimming removed 2 bases at V and 6 bases at J, with 9 bases between.